Shown below are 2 T cell receptor beta chains from a single sample sequenced in a study of blood T cell repertoires in COVID-19. This table comes from immunoSEQ multiplex PCR, and its TCRdb copy is limited to in-frame clones, with some not included. The repertoire has about 50,000 clones, about nine tenths of them found once; the top ten carry over 5.5%. Input material: peripheral blood. The receptors here all came from a man aged 45-65 years with active COVID-19.

The chain has TRBV6-6 and TRBJ1-5; maybe TRBD1 (5 bases). The CDR3 runs to 12 residues. In germline, CDR1 is MNHNY, CDR2 SVGAGI (reference sequence). V lost 6 bases, J lost 7 bases, and 10 bases lay in between. CDR3 in amino acids: CASRAQEQPQHF. The CDR3 region has the DNA TGTGCCAGCAGGGCACAGGAGCAGCCCCAGCATTTT.

V usage is TRBV24-1 and J usage is TRBJ2-2; D remains unclear. This CDR3 has 13 residues. Germline lookup yields CDR1 KGHDR and CDR2 SFDVKD. V lost 4 bases, J lost 5 bases, and 7 bases lay in between. The CDR3 sequence: CATSDLLTGELFF. The CDR3 nucleotides read TGTGCCACCAGTGACCTCCTTACCGGGGAGCTGTTTTTT.